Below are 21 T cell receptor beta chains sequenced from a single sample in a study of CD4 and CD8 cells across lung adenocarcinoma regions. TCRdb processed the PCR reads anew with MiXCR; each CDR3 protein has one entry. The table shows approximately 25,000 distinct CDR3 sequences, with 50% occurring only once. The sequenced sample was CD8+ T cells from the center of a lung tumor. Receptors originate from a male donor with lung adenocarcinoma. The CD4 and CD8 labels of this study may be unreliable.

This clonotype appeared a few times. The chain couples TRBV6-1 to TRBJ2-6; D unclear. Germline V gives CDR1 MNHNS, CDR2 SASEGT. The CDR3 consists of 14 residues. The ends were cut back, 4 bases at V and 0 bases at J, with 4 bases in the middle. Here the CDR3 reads CASSGGSGANVLTF. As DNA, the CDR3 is TGTGCCAGCAGTGGGGGCTCTGGGGCCAACGTCCTGACTTTC.

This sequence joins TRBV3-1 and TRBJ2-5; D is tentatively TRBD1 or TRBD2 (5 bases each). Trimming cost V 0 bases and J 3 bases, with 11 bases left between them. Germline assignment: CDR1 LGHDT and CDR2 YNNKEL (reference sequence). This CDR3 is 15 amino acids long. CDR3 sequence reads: CASSQDGTRKETQYF. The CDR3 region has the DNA TGTGCCAGCAGCCAAGATGGGACCAGGAAAGAGACCCAGTACTTC.

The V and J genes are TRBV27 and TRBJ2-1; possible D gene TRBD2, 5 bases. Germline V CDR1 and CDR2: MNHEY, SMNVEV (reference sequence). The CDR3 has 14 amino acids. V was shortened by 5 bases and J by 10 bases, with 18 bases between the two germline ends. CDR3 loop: CASSLRPSGGEQFF. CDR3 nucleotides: TGTGCCAGCAGTCTCCGTCCCTCGGGCGGGGAGCAGTTCTTC.

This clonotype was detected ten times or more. The CDR3 here is CASSLFKGSHEQYF. In nucleotides, the CDR3 is TGTGCCAGCAGTTTATTTAAGGGGTCCCACGAGCAGTACTTC. This chain joins TRBV27 and TRBJ2-5; D perhaps matches TRBD1 (5 bases). The J call may be incorrect, as the DNA end agrees better with TRBJ2-7. The CDR3 runs to 14 residues. The germline gives CDR1 MNHEY, CDR2 SMNVEV (reference sequence).

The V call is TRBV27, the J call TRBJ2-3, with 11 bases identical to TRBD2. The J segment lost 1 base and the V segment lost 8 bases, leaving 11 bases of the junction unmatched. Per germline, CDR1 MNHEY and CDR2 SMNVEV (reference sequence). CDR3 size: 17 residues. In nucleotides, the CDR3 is TGTGCCAGCGGCCCTAGCGGGGGGCTCTTCGGCACAGATACGCAGTATTTT. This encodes CASGPSGGLFGTDTQYF.

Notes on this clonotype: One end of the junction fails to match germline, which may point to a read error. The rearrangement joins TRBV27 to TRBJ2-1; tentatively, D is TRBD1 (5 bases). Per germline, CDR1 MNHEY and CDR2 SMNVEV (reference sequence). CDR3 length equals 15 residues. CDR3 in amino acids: CASGLGLPDNNEQFF. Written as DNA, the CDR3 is TGTGCCAGCGGTTTGGGGCTACCCGACAACAACGAGCAGTTCTTC.

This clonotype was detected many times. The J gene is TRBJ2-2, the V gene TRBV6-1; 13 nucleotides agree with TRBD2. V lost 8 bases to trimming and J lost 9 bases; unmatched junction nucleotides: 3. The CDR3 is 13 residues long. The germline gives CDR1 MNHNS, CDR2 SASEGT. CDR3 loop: CASAGLAGRELFF. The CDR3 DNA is TGTGCCAGCGCGGGACTAGCGGGACGGGAGCTGTTTTTT.

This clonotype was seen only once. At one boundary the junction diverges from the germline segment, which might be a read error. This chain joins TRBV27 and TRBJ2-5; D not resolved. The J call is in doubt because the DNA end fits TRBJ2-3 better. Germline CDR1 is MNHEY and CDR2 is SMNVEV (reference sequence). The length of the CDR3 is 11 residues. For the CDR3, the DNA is TGTGCCGGCAGTTTCCTAGATACCCAGTATTTT. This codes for CAGSFLDTQYF.

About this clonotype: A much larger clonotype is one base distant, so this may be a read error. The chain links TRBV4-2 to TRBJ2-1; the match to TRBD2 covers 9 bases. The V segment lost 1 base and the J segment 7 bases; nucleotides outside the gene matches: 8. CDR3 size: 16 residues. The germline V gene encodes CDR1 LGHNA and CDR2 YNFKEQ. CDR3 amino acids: CASSQGAGGSWNEQFF. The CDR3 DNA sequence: TGTGCCAGCAGCCAAGGGGCGGGAGGGTCGTGGAATGAGCAGTTCTTC.

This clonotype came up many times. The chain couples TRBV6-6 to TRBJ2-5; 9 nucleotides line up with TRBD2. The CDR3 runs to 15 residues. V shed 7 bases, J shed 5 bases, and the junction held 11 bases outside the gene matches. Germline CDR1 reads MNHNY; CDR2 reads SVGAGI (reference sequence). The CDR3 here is CASILSREGTETQYF. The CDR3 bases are TGTGCCAGCATATTATCGCGGGAGGGTACTGAGACCCAGTACTTC.

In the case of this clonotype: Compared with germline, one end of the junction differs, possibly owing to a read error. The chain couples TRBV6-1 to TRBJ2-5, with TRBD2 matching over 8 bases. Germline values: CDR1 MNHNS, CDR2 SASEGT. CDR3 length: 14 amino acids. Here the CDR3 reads CAGSGGGVRETQYF. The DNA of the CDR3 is TGTGCGGGCAGCGGGGGCGGAGTCCGAGAGACGCAGTACTTC.

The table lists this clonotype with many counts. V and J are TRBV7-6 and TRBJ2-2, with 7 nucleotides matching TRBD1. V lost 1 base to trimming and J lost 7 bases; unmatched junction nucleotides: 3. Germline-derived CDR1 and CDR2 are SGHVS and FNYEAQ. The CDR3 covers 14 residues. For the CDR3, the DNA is TGTGCCAGCAGCTTAGGACAGGGTGGCGGGGAGCTGTTTTTT. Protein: CASSLGQGGGELFF.

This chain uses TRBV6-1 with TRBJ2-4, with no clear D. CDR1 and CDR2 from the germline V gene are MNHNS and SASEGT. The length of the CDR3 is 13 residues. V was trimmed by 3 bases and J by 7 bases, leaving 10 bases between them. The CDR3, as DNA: TGTGCCAGCAGTGAGTTTATCGGGAACATTCAGTACTTC. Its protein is CASSEFIGNIQYF.

The CDR3 spells CASSPVTEVGSYEQYF. The CDR3 nucleotides are TGTGCCAGCTCACCAGTTACGGAGGTTGGCTCCTACGAGCAGTACTTC. This chain connects TRBV18 to TRBJ2-7; tentative D call: TRBD2 (5 bases). Germline loops: CDR1 KGHSH, CDR2 LQKENI. This CDR3 comprises 16 residues. The germline V and J ends were trimmed by 2 bases and 0 bases, with 14 bases remaining between them.

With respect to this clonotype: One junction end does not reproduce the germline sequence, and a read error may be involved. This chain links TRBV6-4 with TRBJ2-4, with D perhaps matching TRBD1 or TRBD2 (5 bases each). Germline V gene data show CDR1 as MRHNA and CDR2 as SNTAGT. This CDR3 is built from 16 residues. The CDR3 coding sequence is TGTGCGAGCAGTGACTCGGGGCCGTGCGCCAAAAACATTCAGTACTTC. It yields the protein CASSDSGPCAKNIQYF.

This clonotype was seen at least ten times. The CDR3 DNA is TGTGCCAGCAGCTTAGATAACCCGGCGACCATAAACTATGGCTACACCTTC. Its translation is CASSLDNPATINYGYTF. The V gene is TRBV11-2, the J gene TRBJ1-2; D gene ambiguous. The CDR3 runs to 17 residues. V shed 0 bases and J shed 2 bases, with 16 bases lying between them. In germline, CDR1 is SGHAT, CDR2 FQNNGV.

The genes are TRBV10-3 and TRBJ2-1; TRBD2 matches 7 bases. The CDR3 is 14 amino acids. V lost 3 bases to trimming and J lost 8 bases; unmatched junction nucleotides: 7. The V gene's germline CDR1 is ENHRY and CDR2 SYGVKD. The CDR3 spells CAISDVRGGDEQFF. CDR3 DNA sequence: TGTGCCATCAGTGATGTCCGGGGAGGGGATGAGCAGTTCTTC.

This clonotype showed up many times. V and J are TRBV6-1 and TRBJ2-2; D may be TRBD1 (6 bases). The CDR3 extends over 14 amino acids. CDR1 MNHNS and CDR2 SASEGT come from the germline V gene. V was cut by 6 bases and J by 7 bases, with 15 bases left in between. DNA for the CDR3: TGTGCCAGCAGCCAGACAGGCCCGGGCGGGGAGCTGTTTTTT. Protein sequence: CASSQTGPGGELFF.

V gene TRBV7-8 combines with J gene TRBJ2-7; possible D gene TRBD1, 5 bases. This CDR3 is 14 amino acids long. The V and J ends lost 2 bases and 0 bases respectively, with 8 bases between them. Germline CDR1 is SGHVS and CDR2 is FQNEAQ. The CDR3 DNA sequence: TGTGCCAGCAGCTTAATCCAGGGCTCCTACGAGCAGTACTTC. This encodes CASSLIQGSYEQYF.

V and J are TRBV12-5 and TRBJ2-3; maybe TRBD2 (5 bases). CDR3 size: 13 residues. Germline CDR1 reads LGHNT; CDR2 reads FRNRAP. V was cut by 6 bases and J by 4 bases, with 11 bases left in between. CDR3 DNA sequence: TGTGCTAGTGGATCCCTAGCCCCAGATACGCAGTATTTT. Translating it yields CASGSLAPDTQYF. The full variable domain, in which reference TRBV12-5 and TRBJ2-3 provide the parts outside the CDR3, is DARVTQTPRHKVTEMGQEVTMRCQPILGHNTVFWYRQTMMQGLELLAYFRNRAPLDDSGMPKDRFSAEMPDATLATLKIQPSEPRDSAVYFCASGSLAPDTQYFGPGTRLTVL.

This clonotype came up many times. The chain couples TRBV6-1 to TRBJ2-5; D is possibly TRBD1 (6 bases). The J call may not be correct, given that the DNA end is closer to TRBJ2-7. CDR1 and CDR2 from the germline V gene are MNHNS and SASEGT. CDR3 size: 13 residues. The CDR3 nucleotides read TGTGCCAGCAGTCGTAGGGGGTACTACGAGCAGTACTTC. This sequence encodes CASSRRGYYEQYF.